The 5 T cell receptor beta chains below come from one sample, sequenced in a study of blood T cell repertoires in COVID-19. Clones were read by immunoSEQ multiplex PCR, and TCRdb kept only the in-frame ones, dropping some. This table holds tens of thousands of clones, more than 80% found once. Sequencing used peripheral blood. These receptors were taken from a man aged 60-69 years with acute or convalescent COVID-19.

This rearrangement joins TRBV27 to TRBJ1-6, with a weak D call TRBD1 (5 bases). With 2 bases removed from V and 7 bases from J, the gap between germline ends came to 9 bases. Germline CDR1 is MNHEY and CDR2 is SMNVEV (reference sequence). The CDR3 covers 14 residues. The CDR3 region is CASSLRGDNSPLHF. The CDR3 DNA sequence: TGTGCCAGCAGTTTACGGGGGGACAATTCACCCCTCCACTTT.

The chain is built from TRBV5-1 and TRBJ2-6; D gene unclear. Per the germline V gene, CDR1 is SGHRS and CDR2 is YFSETQ. This CDR3 is built from 15 residues. V shed 4 bases and J shed 0 bases, with 8 bases lying between them. The CDR3 DNA reads TGCGCCAGCAGCGTTAGATACTCTGGGGCCAACGTCCTGACTTTC. Its translation is CASSVRYSGANVLTF.

The chain employs TRBV20-1 and TRBJ1-6; 7 bases agree with TRBD1. J gave up 8 bases and V 3 bases, and 7 bases lay outside the gene matches. CDR1 is DFQATT and CDR2 is SNEGSKA in the germline V gene (reference sequence). The CDR3 has 14 amino acids. The CDR3 loop reads CSASTGVIDSPLHF. DNA of the CDR3: TGCAGTGCTAGTACAGGGGTCATTGATTCACCCCTCCACTTT.

The chain employs TRBV11-2 and TRBJ2-3, with 13 bases lining up with TRBD2. The V and J ends lost 5 bases and 5 bases, in that order; junction bases with no gene match: 10. This CDR3 is built from 17 residues. Looked up from germline, CDR1 is SGHAT and CDR2 is FQNNGV. This CDR3 reads CASSPGKTSGRIDTQYF. CDR3 coding DNA: TGTGCCAGCAGCCCCGGAAAGACTAGCGGGAGGATAGATACGCAGTATTTT.

This CDR3 is CASQTPVSSYNSPLHF. DNA for the CDR3: TGTGCCAGCCAAACTCCGGTTAGCTCCTATAATTCACCCCTCCACTTT. This rearrangement joins TRBV28 to TRBJ1-6; D remains unclear. Germline assignment: CDR1 MDHEN and CDR2 SYDVKM. Deletions cut 8 bases from V and 0 bases from J, with 14 bases between. This CDR3 has 16 residues.